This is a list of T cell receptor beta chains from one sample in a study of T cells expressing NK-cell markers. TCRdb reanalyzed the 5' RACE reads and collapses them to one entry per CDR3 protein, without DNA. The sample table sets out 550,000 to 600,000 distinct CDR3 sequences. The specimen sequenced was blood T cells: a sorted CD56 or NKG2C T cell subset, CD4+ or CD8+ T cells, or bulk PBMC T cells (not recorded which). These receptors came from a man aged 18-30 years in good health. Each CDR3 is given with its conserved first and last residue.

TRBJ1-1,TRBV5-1,CASSWTGAGNTEAFF
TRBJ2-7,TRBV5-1,CASTQDTTSGYEQYF
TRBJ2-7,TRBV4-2,CASSQKGLAGNEQYF
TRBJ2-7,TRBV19,CASSLQGTGVGKYF
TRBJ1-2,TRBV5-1,CASRIDGANYGYTF
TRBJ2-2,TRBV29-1,CSVGGGPQGELFF
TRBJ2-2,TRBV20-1,CSARDFGQGFYTGELFF
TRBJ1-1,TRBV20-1,CSAQPHEGTEAFF
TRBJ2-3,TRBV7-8,CASSLSGFSGTDTQYF
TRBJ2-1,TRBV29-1,CSVERLDGAEQFF
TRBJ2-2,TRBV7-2,CASSLAGRLAGELFF
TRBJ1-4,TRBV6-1,CASSELDDEKLFF
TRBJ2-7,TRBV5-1,CASSLGDVGPLEQYF
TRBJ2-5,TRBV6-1,CASSERWGTGETQYF
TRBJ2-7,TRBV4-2,CASSPGLAGREQYF
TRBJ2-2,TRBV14,CASSLGLAGTNTGELFF
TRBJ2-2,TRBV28,CATNRYSGKNTGELFF
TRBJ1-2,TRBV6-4,CASSRGPATEGYTF
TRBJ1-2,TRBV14,CASSQEPAQVYGYTF
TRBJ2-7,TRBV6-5,CASSYANRGHEQYF
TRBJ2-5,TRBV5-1,CASSFLAGYQETQYF
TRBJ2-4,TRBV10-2,CASSEGARNIQYF
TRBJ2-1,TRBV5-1,CASFLTSGNEQFF
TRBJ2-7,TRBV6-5,CASSYSILGENEQYF
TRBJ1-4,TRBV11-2,CASSLQGAHEKLFF
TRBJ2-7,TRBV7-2,CASSFLWGEVVEQYF